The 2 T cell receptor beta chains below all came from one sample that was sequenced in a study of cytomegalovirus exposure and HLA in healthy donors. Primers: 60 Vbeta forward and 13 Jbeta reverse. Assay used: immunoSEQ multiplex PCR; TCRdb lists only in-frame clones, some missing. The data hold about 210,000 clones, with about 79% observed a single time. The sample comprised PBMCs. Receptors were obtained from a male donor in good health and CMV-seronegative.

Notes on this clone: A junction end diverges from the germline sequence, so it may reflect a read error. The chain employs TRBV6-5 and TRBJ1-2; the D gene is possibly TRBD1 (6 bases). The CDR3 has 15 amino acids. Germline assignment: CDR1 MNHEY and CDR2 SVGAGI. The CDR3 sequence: CASSYSPFESLPGHF. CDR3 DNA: TGTGCCAGCAGTTACTCACCCTTCGAATCGTTGCCGGGACACTTC.

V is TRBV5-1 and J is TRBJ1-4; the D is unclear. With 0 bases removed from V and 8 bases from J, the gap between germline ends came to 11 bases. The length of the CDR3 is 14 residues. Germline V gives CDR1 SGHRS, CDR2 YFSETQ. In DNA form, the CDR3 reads TGCGCCAGCAGCTTGGCCGGGGTTGGGGAAAAACTGTTTTTT. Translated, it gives CASSLAGVGEKLFF.